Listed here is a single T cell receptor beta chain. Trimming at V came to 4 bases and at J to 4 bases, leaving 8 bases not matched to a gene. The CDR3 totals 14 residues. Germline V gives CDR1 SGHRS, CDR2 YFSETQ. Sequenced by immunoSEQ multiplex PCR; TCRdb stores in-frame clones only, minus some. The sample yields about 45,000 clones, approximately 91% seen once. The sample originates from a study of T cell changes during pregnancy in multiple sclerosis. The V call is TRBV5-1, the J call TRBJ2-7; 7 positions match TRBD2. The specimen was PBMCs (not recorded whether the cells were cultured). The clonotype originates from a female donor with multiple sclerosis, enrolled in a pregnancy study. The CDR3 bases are TGCGCCAGCAGCCTTGGACTAGATTTGTACGAGCAGTACTTC. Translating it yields CASSLGLDLYEQYF.